The 2 T cell receptor beta chains reported below all come from one sample, sequenced in a study of beta chain features in type 1 diabetes. Sequenced material consisted of expressed TCRB transcripts (all of the isolated RNA was reverse transcribed). Clones were sequenced by immunoSEQ multiplex PCR, and TCRdb holds only the in-frame ones, with some missing. Among under 250,000 clones, over 12% were seen once, and the ten largest hold approximately 0.024%. What was sequenced was naive CD4+ T cells from blood. These receptors were obtained from a woman in her thirties or forties in good health.

This clone turned up a few times. The rearrangement uses TRBV7-6 and TRBJ2-2; D unclear. Deletions cut 1 base from V and 1 base from J, with 10 bases between. Germline lookup yields CDR1 SGHVS and CDR2 FNYEAQ. There are 16 residues in the CDR3. The CDR3 DNA sequence: TGTGCCAGCAGCTTAGGATGGCAGAAGAACACCGGGGAGCTGTTTTTT. Protein product: CASSLGWQKNTGELFF.

V is TRBV9 and J is TRBJ2-1, with D tentatively TRBD2 (5 bases). Trimming left V 7 bases short and J 6 bases short, with 17 bases between. Germline CDR1 and CDR2: SGDLS and YYNGEE. The CDR3 loop spans 14 amino acids. The CDR3 here is CASEIGSWGNEQFF. The CDR3 DNA sequence: TGTGCCAGCGAAATTGGGAGTTGGGGCAATGAGCAGTTCTTC.